This record looks at one T cell receptor (beta chain) sequence and its context. This sample was taken from a study of cytotoxic CD8 clonotypes in ibrutinib-treated CLL. Some clones are missing from TCRdb's copy, which holds only in-frame ones; the method was immunoSEQ multiplex PCR. The sample lists tens of thousands of clones; under 80% were seen once. The receptor was derived from a human donor with chronic lymphocytic leukemia. This material consisted of PBMCs, taken before ibrutinib treatment.

Here the CDR3 DNA reads TGTGCCTGGAGTGGAATGGGTACCCGAAACTCCTACAATGAGCAGTTCTTC. Translating it yields CAWSGMGTRNSYNEQFF. This sequence joins TRBV30 and TRBJ2-1; the D is unclear. Looked up from germline, CDR1 is GTSNPN and CDR2 is SVGIG (reference sequence). V lost 1 base and J 0 bases, leaving 16 bases between the germline ends. This CDR3 is 17 amino acids long.